This TCR beta chain is drawn from a study of shared clonotypes between healthy human individuals. Notes on the study in general: With few donors, the genetic and exposure-history diversity represented was limited.

Comment on this clone: Its antigen is currently unknown.

The CDR3 covers 13 residues. Germline V gene data show CDR1 as MRHNA and CDR2 as SNTAGT. V was cut by 3 bases and J by 4 bases, with 8 bases left in between. Partitioning of CD4+ cells yielded a CD45RA+ naive subset and a CD45RA-negative memory subset. Several immunoSEQ plates received, in even portions, the genomic DNA of each subset. The repertoire was sequenced with immunoSEQ multiplex PCR; TCRdb's copy has only in-frame clones and lacks some. The table lists some 900,000 clones, less than 85% of them singletons. Input material: memory CD4+ T cells sorted from blood. Described subset: CD45RA-negative fraction. The receptor was isolated from a man aged 18 to 30 in good health. The V call is TRBV6-4, the J call TRBJ2-3; D may be TRBD1 (5 bases). This CDR3 reads CASSEGVADTQYF. For the CDR3, the DNA is TGTGCCAGCAGTGAAGGGGTTGCAGATACGCAGTATTTT.